The entry below describes one TCR beta chain. The target of this receptor is not known. No base quality information exists; no much larger clone differs at one position. This entry comes from a study of EBV T-cell therapy then PD-1 blockade in nasopharyngeal carcinoma (dated by TCRdb to the early 2020s). Inclusive of the bounding cysteine and phenylalanine, the CDR3 is 17 residues long. Only the CDR3 region is kept as DNA, spanning 51 bases read in frame from base 1. The germline V gene sets CDR1 to ENHRY and CDR2 to SYGVKD. V loses 5 bases at its end and J loses 1 base; junction bases beyond the gene matches: 6. Genomic DNA was extracted from sorted cells using the Qiagen DNeasy Kit. TCR beta chain deep sequencing was performed on the immunoSEQ platform. The study's processing was this. The immunoSEQ Analyzer software was used to analyze the repertoire data. TCRdb took this table from immuneACCESS and kept in-frame rearrangements with V and J called. Such tables lack part of the clones; where checked against another copy, unresolved V genes explain under half of the gap, and the rest is unexplained. V and J calls plus clone size are reproduced from that table; the DNA served to infer D and trimming. This sample comprises about 20,000 clones, about 86% of them detected only once. In total, the top ten clones hold around 29% of the sample.

The meaning of the sample's time point label: 266 days after commencement of treatment, after nivolumab therapy. Explained via the paper, the treatment or condition label denotes: AdE1-LMPpoly-expanded autologous EBV-specific T-cell therapy followed by anti-PD-1 nivolumab. The receptor's source is a man aged 35-49 years with nasopharyngeal carcinoma. Recombination joined TRBV10-3 with TRBJ2-2, and TRBD2 aligns with 11 junction nucleotides. The sequencing here drew on CD8+ T cells from blood, taken at roughly day 280 from a patient whose treatment included autologous EBV-specific T cells and nivolumab. The DNA is as follows: TGTGCCATCAGTCCTCCGGGACTAGCGGTGAACACCGGGGAGCTGTTTTTT. This sequence encodes CAISPPGLAVNTGELFF.